This record concerns one T cell receptor beta chain sequence. The record originates from a study of blood T cell repertoires in COVID-19. Study summary: Sources were T cells, B-cell-depleted T cells, or PBMCs; the material itself was cDNA or gDNA.

V lost 6 bases and J lost 2, with 11 bases in between. Germline CDR1 SNHLY, CDR2 FYNNEI. This CDR3 comprises 14 residues. This table comes from immunoSEQ multiplex PCR, and its TCRdb copy is limited to in-frame clones, with some not included. Altogether tens of thousands of clones are present, roughly 82% being singletons, with the ten largest covering approximately 10%. The source is a middle-aged man with acute or convalescent COVID-19. The chain links TRBV2 to TRBJ1-3, with a tentative D call TRBD1 (5 bases). Input material: peripheral blood. CDR3 region: CASSVDKAGNTIYF. The CDR3 DNA is TGTGCCAGCAGCGTGGACAAAGCTGGAAACACCATATATTTT.